This TCR beta chain was identified in a study of T cells after yellow fever vaccination (dated by TCRdb to the late 2010s). For the study in its entirety: The SMART-Seq v4 Ultra Low Input RNA kit was used to prepare libraries from fractions with low cell numbers. To track T-cell clones before and after primary and booster YFV17D yellow fever vaccination, bulk TCR alpha and beta repertoires were sequenced longitudinally. The cohort comprised two healthy male donors, one aged 18 to 29 and one aged 30 to 40 years. Blood samples were taken at several timepoints before and after primary and secondary immunization, and bulk PBMC replicates and cell subsets were isolated.

In the paper's terms, the treatment or condition label means: live attenuated yellow fever vaccine strain. A standard Ficoll-Paque protocol was used to isolate PBMCs from peripheral blood. Dynabeads CD4 and CD8 positive selection kits were used to isolate the CD4 and CD8 T-cell fractions. TriZol was used to extract RNA from bulk PBMCs, from CD4 and CD8 fractions, and from dextramer-positive and dextramer-negative fractions. Including cysteine and phenylalanine, the CDR3 has 15 amino acids. Only CDR3 DNA remains: 45 bases, in frame from the first base. According to the germline V gene, CDR1 reads MGHDK and CDR2 reads SYGVNS. V is pared back by 2 bases and J by 0 bases, with 9 bases lying between the germline termini. What the work shows at the level of the full study, not this receptor alone: Compared with the primary T-cell response, the secondary T-cell response was weaker but faster, peaking on day 5 rather than day 15. After the booster, most of the clones that had expanded following primary vaccination were detected again (almost 98% of CD4 and around 87% of CD8), which suggests that memory was broadly maintained. The study included only two donors, which limits how far the findings can be generalized. FACS-sorted repertoires could contain abundant contaminating clonotypes from the bulk population, so computational filtering was required. A small fraction of clonotypes appeared in both the CD4 and CD8 compartments, likely as a result of convergent recombination.

TCR cDNA was synthesized by 5'RACE template switching, which introduced a universal primer site and unique molecular identifiers. Priming for cDNA synthesis came from both the TCR alpha and TCR beta constant segments. Library amplification involved two PCR steps, and the second step added sample barcodes and sequencing adapters. Libraries were sequenced on Illumina HiSeq 2500 (2x100 bp) or NovaSeq (2x150 bp). Regarding the original processing steps: MIGEC was used to demultiplex reads and collapse the reads into UMI consensus sequences, and MiXCR was used for V(D)J alignment. Vaccine-responding clonotypes were identified with edgeR using replicate PBMC samples, with FDR below 0.01 and a log2 fold change above 5 up to day 15 being required. Each bulk clonotype was labeled CD4 or CD8 based on which sequenced repertoire, CD4 or CD8, contained the clonotype at higher abundance. TCRdb redid the processing of the public reads, applying fastp at Q25 and MiXCR, and retained in-frame beta chains. All rows with the same CDR3 protein become a single entry with the most common DNA and genes. TCRdb's processing, not the study's, gives the V and J calls here. This sample holds about 230,000 distinct CDR3 sequences; roughly 6.3% were observed only once. Clones ranked in the top ten supply around 1.1% of the sample.

This clonotype was observed a few times. The clone's antigen remains unknown. Per-nucleotide qualities are absent, and no much larger clonotype sits a single base away. Material: CD4+ T cells sorted from PBMCs, obtained on the day of the yellow fever booster vaccination. The sequence was obtained from a man aged 25-40 years who received the YFV17D yellow fever vaccine. Rearrangement joined TRBV25-1 to TRBJ2-3, with no D gene named confidently. The CDR3 in this case is CASSELGRSTDTQYF. The DNA sequence is given as TGTGCCAGCAGTGAACTCGGCAGGAGCACAGATACGCAGTATTTT.